These 8 T cell receptor beta chains were sequenced from one sample in a study of OX40 agonist ivuxolimab in advanced cancers. Profiled with immunoSEQ multiplex PCR; TCRdb holds only in-frame clones, not every one. The sample contains 90,000 to 95,000 clones, around 84% of which appear only once. Sequencing was performed on CD4+ or CD8+ T cells sorted from blood, taken in a trial of the OX40 agonist ivuxolimab. The receptor source for this set is an adult with an advanced solid tumor such as melanoma, head and neck, liver or kidney cancer.

This chain links TRBV11-3 with TRBJ1-3; D gene unclear. This CDR3 contains 16 residues. V lost 3 bases to trimming and J lost 4 bases, with 16 bases between them. The germline V gene encodes CDR1 SGHNT and CDR2 YENEEA. CDR3 nucleotide sequence: TGTGCCAGCAGCTTGGGGTACGGGCCCCGGGGAAACACCATATATTTT. Its translation: CASSLGYGPRGNTIYF.

The chain combines TRBV5-4 with TRBJ2-1, with TRBD1 matching over 7 bases. The CDR3 totals 13 residues. The germline V gene has CDR1 SGHNT and CDR2 YYREEE (reference sequence). Trimming took 6 bases from V and 5 from J; bases not matched to a gene: 5. The CDR3 DNA reads as TGTGCCAGCATGGCAGGGGGTAACAATGAGCAGTTCTTC. Translated, it gives CASMAGGNNEQFF.

The V gene is TRBV19, the J gene TRBJ1-4, with TRBD1 as a possible D gene (6 bases). Germline lookup yields CDR1 LNHDA and CDR2 SQIVND (reference sequence). The CDR3 loop spans 11 amino acids. V was trimmed by 10 bases and J by 8 bases, leaving 11 bases between them. The CDR3 sequence is CATQDREKLFF. In DNA form, the CDR3 reads TGTGCCACACAGGACAGAGAAAAACTGTTTTTT.

This chain joins TRBV7-9 and TRBJ1-1; 8 bases map to TRBD1. CDR1 is SEHNR, CDR2 FQNEAQ, per germline (reference sequence). J gave up 2 bases and V 5 bases, and 4 bases lay outside the gene matches. This CDR3 has 14 residues. The CDR3 DNA sequence: TGTGCCAGCAGCCCCGACAGGGGAAACACTGAAGCTTTCTTT. This translates into CASSPDRGNTEAFF. The whole variable domain, filled in from reference TRBV7-9 and TRBJ1-1, reads DTGVSQNPRHKITKRGQNVTFRCDPISEHNRLYWYRQTLGQGPEFLTYFQNEAQLEKSRLLSDRFSAERPKGSFSTLEIQRTEQGDSAMYLCASSPDRGNTEAFFGQGTRLTVV.

This clone was observed a single time. Written as DNA, the CDR3 is TGTGCCAGCAGCCCCGGCCCCGGGACAGGGGCTGGCTACACCTTC. This encodes CASSPGPGTGAGYTF. V and J are TRBV5-5 and TRBJ1-2; the match to TRBD1 covers 10 bases. There are 15 residues in the CDR3. Germline V gives CDR1 SGHKS, CDR2 YYEKEE (reference sequence). Trimming removed 4 bases from V and 7 bases from J; junction bases left unmatched: 10.

J is TRBJ2-7 and V is TRBV5-4, with a possible D match to TRBD1 (6 bases). Looked up from germline, CDR1 is SGHNT and CDR2 is YYREEE (reference sequence). V lost 3 bases, J lost 2 bases, and 12 bases lay in between. The CDR3 is made up of 14 amino acids. CDR3 nucleotide sequence: TGTGCCAGCAGCTCGAGGGCAGGGGCCTACGAGCAGTACTTC. Amino acid sequence: CASSSRAGAYEQYF.

This sequence joins TRBV11-1 and TRBJ1-2; 8 bases are shared with TRBD1. CDR3 length: 13 amino acids. Germline V gives CDR1 SGHAT, CDR2 FQDESV (reference sequence). J was trimmed by 6 bases and V by 6 bases; bases with no gene match: 6. This CDR3 is CASRGTGEHGYTF. The CDR3 DNA reads TGTGCCAGCAGGGGGACAGGAGAACATGGCTACACCTTC. Looking up the rest from reference TRBV11-1 and TRBJ1-2 gives the full variable domain: EAEVAQSPRYKITEKSQAVAFWCDPISGHATLYWYRQILGQGPELLVQFQDESVVDDSQLPKDRFSAERLKGVDSTLKIQPAELGDSAMYLCASRGTGEHGYTFGSGTRLTVV.

This sequence joins TRBV4-3 and TRBJ1-1; D perhaps matches TRBD1 (6 bases). CDR3 length: 17 amino acids. Deletions cut 0 bases from V and 5 bases from J, with 19 bases between. CDR1 and CDR2 (germline): LGHNA, YSLEER. The CDR3 DNA is TGCGCCAGCAGCCAAGATCTCGAGGGGACACCTTTTACTGAAGCTTTCTTT. Translated, it gives CASSQDLEGTPFTEAFF.